This is a list of T cell receptor beta chains from one sample in a study of T cell changes during pregnancy in multiple sclerosis. Profiling relied on immunoSEQ multiplex PCR, and the TCRdb table lists in-frame clones only, not all of them. This repertoire shows tens of thousands of clones, about 94% found once; its top ten account for 1.5% to 2%. Sequences were derived from peripheral blood, sampled in the first trimester of pregnancy. The source of these receptors is a female donor in good health, enrolled as a control in a pregnancy study. Each CDR3 is given with its conserved first and last residue. The order of the fields is clone size, J gene, CDR3 length, D gene, V gene, CDR3 DNA, CDR3 protein. The D gene is left open where the match is weak. Not every row has a clone size; where given, it reads once, few, many or a size class.

NA | TRBJ1-1 | 14 | TRBD1 | TRBV28 | TGTGCCAGCAGTGACAGGGTAGTAAACACTGAAGCTTTCTTT | CASSDRVVNTEAFF
NA | TRBJ1-1 | 13 | NA | TRBV6-5 | TGTGCAACCTCAGGCGGGGCAGGCACTGAAGCTTTCTTT | CATSGGAGTEAFF
NA | TRBJ2-2 | 15 | NA | TRBV4-1 | TGCGCCAGCAGCCAAGAGGAAGGGAGGCCCGGGGAGCTGTTTTTT | CASSQEEGRPGELFF
NA | TRBJ1-5 | 13 | NA | TRBV27 | TGTGCCAGCAGTTTACGACAGAATCAGCCCCAGCATTTT | CASSLRQNQPQHF
NA | TRBJ2-1 | 15 | TRBD2 | TRBV7-8 | TGTGCCAGCAGCTTACCCAGCGGGAGAGGGAACGAGCAGTTCTTC | CASSLPSGRGNEQFF
NA | TRBJ2-7 | 15 | TRBD1 | TRBV5-4 | TGTGCCAGCAGCTCCCCCCCAGGGGGCTCTGGAGAGCAGTACTTC | CASSSPPGGSGEQYF
NA | TRBJ2-2 | 14 | NA | TRBV7-2 | TGTGCCAGCAGCTTAGTCCGGGTGGACGGGGAGCTGTTTTTT | CASSLVRVDGELFF
NA | TRBJ2-1 | 15 | TRBD1 | TRBV5-1 | TGCGCCAGCAGCCCCACAGGGGGGTCCTACAATGAGCAGTTCTTC | CASSPTGGSYNEQFF
NA | TRBJ2-5 | 14 | TRBD2 | TRBV6-1 | TGTGCCAGCAGTGAAGGGGGGGGGCAAGAGACCCAGTACTTC | CASSEGGGQETQYF
NA | TRBJ2-1 | 16 | TRBD2 | TRBV15 | TGTGCCACCAGCAGAGTTGGTAGCGGGCCCTACACTGAGCAGTTCTTC | CATSRVGSGPYTEQFF
NA | TRBJ1-6 | 15 | TRBD1 | TRBV5-6 | TGTGCCAGCAGCTGGTGGGACAGAAAAAATTCACCCCTCCACTTT | CASSWWDRKNSPLHF
NA | TRBJ2-2 | 13 | TRBD2 | TRBV27 | TGTGCCAGCAGTTTAGCGGGAGCCGGGGAGCTGTTTTTT | CASSLAGAGELFF
once | TRBJ2-1 | 15 | NA | TRBV5-1 | TGCGCCAGCAGCTCCCTACAGGGTGCCTACAATGAGCAGTTCTTC | CASSSLQGAYNEQFF
NA | TRBJ2-1 | 17 | NA | TRBV5-1 | TGCGCCAGCAGCTTGGAGGTCCGGGGGTTCTCCTACAATGAGCAGTTCTTC | CASSLEVRGFSYNEQFF
NA | TRBJ2-7 | 13 | NA | TRBV7-2 | TGTGCCAGCAGCTTAGAACAGATCTACGAGCAGTACTTC | CASSLEQIYEQYF
NA | TRBJ1-1 | 16 | TRBD1 | TRBV5-4 | TGTGCCAGCAGTTTGCCGGGACAGGGTCGGAACACTGAAGCTTTCTTT | CASSLPGQGRNTEAFF
NA | TRBJ2-1 | 14 | TRBD2 | TRBV18 | TGTGCCAGCGCCCAGACTAGCGGTTACAATGAGCAGTTCTTC | CASAQTSGYNEQFF
NA | TRBJ2-7 | 12 | NA | TRBV6-6 | TGTGCCAGCGGGGGGGGAGGGGGTGAGCAGTACTTC | CASGGGGGEQYF
NA | TRBJ1-2 | 13 | NA | TRBV7-9 | TGTGCCAGCAGCTTAGGGCAGGGGCTTGGCTACACCTTC | CASSLGQGLGYTF
few | TRBJ2-7 | 12 | TRBD1 | TRBV7-9 | TGTGCCAGCACGACAGGGGGCTACGAGCAGTACTTC | CASTTGGYEQYF
NA | TRBJ2-7 | 13 | NA | TRBV5-1 | TGCGCCAGCAGCTTGCGGCAGGGTGGCGAGCAGTACTTC | CASSLRQGGEQYF
NA | TRBJ2-1 | 15 | TRBD2 | TRBV28 | TGTGCCAGCAGTTTGGGGGGAAGTCGGGAGGATGAGCAGTTCTTC | CASSLGGSREDEQFF
NA | TRBJ2-5 | 15 | TRBD2 | TRBV13 | TGTGCCAGCAGCTTATTTGGCGGGAGGGAAGAGACCCAGTACTTC | CASSLFGGREETQYF
NA | TRBJ2-4 | 18 | NA | TRBV5-4 | TGTGCCAGCAGCTTGGGACCCTTAGCGGTCGGAGCCAAAAACATTCAGTACTTC | CASSLGPLAVGAKNIQYF
NA | TRBJ2-1 | 14 | TRBD2 | TRBV4-1 | TGCGCCAGCAATCCTAGCGGGGCCGGCAATGAGCAGTTCTTC | CASNPSGAGNEQFF
once | TRBJ1-5 | 17 | NA | TRBV27 | TGTGCCAGCAGAGGGGACAACAGTCGGTCAAGCAATCAGCCCCAGCATTTT | CASRGDNSRSSNQPQHF
NA | TRBJ2-1 | 14 | TRBD1 | TRBV27 | TGTGCCAGCCGTCGAGGGGGCGTAAACAATGAGCAGTTCTTC | CASRRGGVNNEQFF
once | TRBJ1-2 | 13 | NA | TRBV14 | TGTGCCAGCAGCCCAGGGACTAACTATGGCTACACCTTC | CASSPGTNYGYTF
NA | TRBJ2-7 | 14 | TRBD2 | TRBV5-1 | TGCGCCAGCAGCCCCGGGACTAGCCGGGTGGAGCAGTACTTC | CASSPGTSRVEQYF
once | TRBJ2-1 | 16 | NA | TRBV5-1 | TGCGCCAGCAGCTTGGCCCCAGGGCGGAGAGACAATGAGCAGTTCTTC | CASSLAPGRRDNEQFF
NA | TRBJ2-3 | 16 | NA | TRBV19 | TGTGCCAGTAGTATTGCTCGCGACTATAGCACAGATACGCAGTATTTT | CASSIARDYSTDTQYF
NA | TRBJ1-2 | 13 | NA | TRBV5-4 | TGTGCCAGCAGCACAGGGACGGACTATGGCTACACCTTC | CASSTGTDYGYTF
NA | TRBJ2-7 | 13 | TRBD2 | TRBV7-2 | TGTGCCAGCAGCCCCGGGACTAGCGGCAAGGAGTACTTC | CASSPGTSGKEYF
NA | TRBJ2-7 | 13 | TRBD2 | TRBV29-1 | TGCAGCGTTGCCCTAGCGGGAGCGTACGAGCAGTACTTC | CSVALAGAYEQYF
NA | TRBJ2-6 | 16 | NA | TRBV6-5 | TGTGCCAGCAGTTTCCAAGCTTCGAGGGGGGCCAACGTCCTGACTTTC | CASSFQASRGANVLTF
few | TRBJ2-3 | 16 | NA | TRBV6-6 | TGTGCCAGCAGTCTCGGACAGCCGATACTCACAGATACGCAGTATTTT | CASSLGQPILTDTQYF